The present entry profiles one T cell receptor beta chain with its context. The data originate from a study of blood T cell repertoires in COVID-19. The overall study: The study drew acute and convalescent COVID-19 samples from the United States, Italy and Spain. Sources were T cells, B-cell-depleted T cells, or PBMCs; the material itself was cDNA or gDNA.

Original data processing: By means of reference gene primer amplification, nucleated cell counts were estimated. Here immunoSEQ multiplex PCR was the method, and the copy in TCRdb shows in-frame clones only, minus some. V, J and clone size were drawn from that table, and D and trimming were deduced from the DNA. Of 190,000 or so clones in the sample, roughly four fifths were seen once. The source is a middle-aged man who had recovered from COVID-19. Specimen: peripheral blood.

The CDR3 protein is CASSLDGGVRETQYF. The DNA of the CDR3 is TGCGCCAGCAGCTTGGATGGAGGGGTACGAGAGACCCAGTACTTC. The rearrangement links TRBV5-1 to TRBJ2-5, with a possible D match to TRBD2 (6 bases). The germline V and J ends were trimmed by 0 bases and 4 bases, with 13 bases remaining between them. The CDR3 runs to 15 residues. Germline V gene lookup returns CDR1 SGHRS and CDR2 YFSETQ.